This T cell receptor (beta chain) was profiled in a study of cytomegalovirus exposure and HLA in healthy donors. In germline, CDR1 is MDHEN, CDR2 SYDVKM. The CDR3 runs to 15 residues. V lost 5 bases and J 0 bases, leaving 12 bases between the germline ends. In regard to this clone: The target antigen is unknown.

PCR amplification relied on 60 Vbeta primers (plus 13 Jbeta primers). Here immunoSEQ multiplex PCR was the method, and the copy in TCRdb shows in-frame clones only, minus some. The table includes about 120,000 clones, around 77% detected once. Study-level findings and limits: Most TCR beta V segments were productive about 90% or about 30% of the time in an earlier analysis. It was in a later analysis that TCR association rates were seen to vary by HLA locus, highest for DRB1 and lowest for HLA-C. In vitro confirmation showed a few CMV-associated chains to be CMV antigen specific. When analyzed later, a missense DCLRE1C variant was found to be linked to TCR beta V- and J-gene trimming.

The receptor's source is a man between 40 and 49 years old in good health and CMV-seropositive. This chain uses TRBV28 with TRBJ2-3; a possible D gene is TRBD2 (6 bases). Sequenced material: PBMCs. The CDR3 loop reads CASSDPGLSTDTQYF. For the CDR3, the DNA is TGTGCCAGCAGTGACCCGGGACTTAGCACAGATACGCAGTATTTT.